Presented here are 27 T cell receptor beta chains from one specimen sequenced in a study of blood T cell repertoires in COVID-19. Repertoires were generated with immunoSEQ multiplex PCR, while TCRdb's copy carries only in-frame clones and drops some. This table holds roughly 240,000 clones, around nine tenths found once. Source material: peripheral blood. The receptors here all came from a woman in her fifties or sixties who had recovered from COVID-19.

The chain carries TRBV11-3 and TRBJ2-2; the D is unclear. V dropped 1 base and J dropped 8 bases, with 8 bases sitting between them. The CDR3 contains 13 residues. Per germline, CDR1 SGHNT and CDR2 YENEEA. The CDR3 DNA reads TGTGCCAGCAGCTTAGGGGCTTCTGGGGAGCTGTTTTTT. Translating it yields CASSLGASGELFF.

This chain links TRBV6-1 with TRBJ2-3; D is uncertain. The germline V gene has CDR1 MNHNS and CDR2 SASEGT. Trimming cost V 2 bases and J 10 bases, with 16 bases left between them. The CDR3 totals 14 residues. In DNA, the CDR3 is TGTGCCAGCAGTGAAATGCTCTCTATACCTCCGCAGTATTTT. Its protein product is CASSEMLSIPPQYF.

The chain combines TRBV18 with TRBJ2-3; 10 bases map to TRBD2. This CDR3 has 16 amino acids. Germline loops: CDR1 KGHSH, CDR2 LQKENI. V lost 3 bases to trimming and J lost 1 base; unmatched junction nucleotides: 4. The CDR3 sequence: CASSPPGLAGTDTQYF. CDR3 coding DNA: TGTGCCAGCTCACCTCCTGGACTAGCGGGCACAGATACGCAGTATTTT.

This clone was observed a few times. The chain joins TRBV19 to TRBJ1-2, with D perhaps TRBD1 (5 bases). Germline loops: CDR1 LNHDA, CDR2 SQIVND (reference sequence). The V end was cut by 3 bases, the J end by 2 bases, with 16 bases between. This CDR3 is built from 16 residues. CDR3 protein: CASSMIFGTLNYGYTF. In DNA, the CDR3 is TGTGCCAGTAGTATGATTTTCGGGACTCTAAACTATGGCTACACCTTC.

The chain joins TRBV7-2 to TRBJ1-2; weak D call: TRBD1 (6 bases). The germline gives CDR1 SGHTA, CDR2 FQGNSA. Trimming removed 1 base from V and 2 bases from J, with 8 bases in between. This CDR3 comprises 14 residues. The DNA of the CDR3 is TGTGCCAGCAGCTTAGAAACAGGGAACTATGGCTACACCTTC. Translation: CASSLETGNYGYTF.

The chain joins TRBV5-1 to TRBJ2-5, with 9 bases fitting TRBD1. Unmatched junction bases numbered 3, after V lost 3 bases and J lost 3 bases. Germline values: CDR1 SGHRS, CDR2 YFSETQ. The CDR3 spans 14 residues. CDR3 sequence reads: CASSSGQGKETQYF. The CDR3 DNA reads as TGCGCCAGCAGCTCAGGACAGGGGAAAGAGACCCAGTACTTC.

This sequence joins TRBV19 and TRBJ1-3; D might be TRBD1 (5 bases). Germline-derived CDR1 and CDR2 are LNHDA and SQIVND (reference sequence). The CDR3 consists of 15 residues. The germline V and J ends were trimmed by 3 bases and 0 bases, with 9 bases remaining between them. The CDR3 protein is CASSIRAASGNTIYF. The DNA for the CDR3 is TGTGCCAGTAGTATCAGGGCAGCCTCTGGAAACACCATATATTTT. Variable domain in full (rest from reference TRBV19 and TRBJ1-3): DGGITQSPKYLFRKEGQNVTLSCEQNLNHDAMYWYRQDPGQGLRLIYYSQIVNDFQKGDIAEGYSVSREKKESFPLTVTSAQKNPTAFYLCASSIRAASGNTIYFGEGSWLTVV.

V is TRBV5-4 and J is TRBJ2-3; 14 bases align to TRBD2. This CDR3 is built from 18 residues. Per the germline V gene, CDR1 is SGHNT and CDR2 is YYREEE (reference sequence). V shed 4 bases, J shed 4 bases, and the junction held 11 bases outside the gene matches. The CDR3 nucleotides read TGTGCCAGCAGCCCGCGGACTAGCGGGGGGCCAATAGCAGATACGCAGTATTTT. As protein: CASSPRTSGGPIADTQYF.

This clone was detected a few times. The chain has TRBV9 and TRBJ2-7, with TRBD2 matching over 7 bases. J gave up 4 bases and V 1 base, and 8 bases lay outside the gene matches. The CDR3 is made up of 15 amino acids. Germline-derived CDR1 and CDR2 are SGDLS and YYNGEE. The CDR3: CASSVNTGGGYEQYF. The CDR3 bases are TGTGCCAGCAGCGTAAATACGGGGGGAGGTTACGAGCAGTACTTC.

This clone appeared once. V is TRBV10-2 and J is TRBJ1-2; 7 bases are a match to TRBD1. Trimming cost V 5 bases and J 8 bases; bases outside gene matches: 11. This CDR3 contains 14 residues. Germline CDR1 WSHSY, CDR2 SAAADI. The CDR3 region has the DNA TGCGCCAGCAGTCATTCTGGAGGGGGCGACGGCTACACCTTC. This encodes CASSHSGGGDGYTF.

DNA of the CDR3: TGTGCCAGCAGTTTAAACATGCAGCCCCAGCATTTT. It translates to CASSLNMQPQHF. The chain joins TRBV12-3 or TRBV12-4 to TRBJ1-5, with unresolved D. The CDR3 spans 12 residues. Trimming removed 2 bases at V and 7 bases at J, with 6 bases between.

The J gene is TRBJ2-2, the V gene TRBV5-1; D is uncertain. Germline values: CDR1 SGHRS, CDR2 YFSETQ. The CDR3 contains 16 residues. V lost 0 bases to trimming and J lost 0 bases, with 9 bases between them. The CDR3 DNA reads as TGCGCCAGCAGCTTGGTTGGCCAGGCGAACACCGGGGAGCTGTTTTTT. Translating it yields CASSLVGQANTGELFF.

The chain employs TRBV27 and TRBJ1-6; D call uncertain. The CDR3 runs 21 residues. Trimming took 0 bases from V and 7 from J, leaving 28 bases between them. CDR1 and CDR2 (germline): MNHEY, SMNVEV (reference sequence). Written as DNA, the CDR3 is TGTGCCAGCAGTTTATCCTTAGTGCTAGCCTTCTCCGGGTTGGGAAATTCACCCCTCCACTTT. Protein: CASSLSLVLAFSGLGNSPLHF.

The chain is built from TRBV7-8 and TRBJ2-5; perhaps TRBD2 as D (7 bases). Trimming pared 1 base from V and 7 bases from J, leaving 16 bases between. This CDR3 region has 15 residues. The germline V gene encodes CDR1 SGHVS and CDR2 FQNEAQ. CDR3 region: CASSLVAGALGTQYF. The CDR3 coding sequence is TGTGCCAGCAGCTTAGTGGCGGGGGCCCTCGGGACCCAGTACTTC.

The J gene is TRBJ1-2, the V gene TRBV12-3 or TRBV12-4; TRBD1 aligns across 7 bases. This CDR3 spans 13 amino acids. Losses at the gene ends were 6 bases for V and 8 bases for J; bases not matched to a gene: 9. The DNA of the CDR3 is TGTGCCAGCAGGACCAACAGGGGTGGCGGCTACACCTTC. It is translated as CASRTNRGGGYTF.

The chain combines TRBV6-4 with TRBJ2-1, with 10 bases that match TRBD2. The CDR3 has 15 amino acids. CDR1 and CDR2 from the germline V gene are MRHNA and SNTAGT. The V segment lost 4 bases and the J segment 8 bases; nucleotides outside the gene matches: 8. The CDR3 DNA reads as TGTGCCAGCAGTGCTAGCGGGGGCCAACGGGATGAGCAGTTCTTC. The encoded protein is CASSASGGQRDEQFF.

This clone was picked up a small number of times. The chain is built from TRBV10-2 and TRBJ2-3; a possible D gene is TRBD2 (5 bases). V was trimmed by 10 bases and J by 2 bases, leaving 13 bases between them. The CDR3 has 13 amino acids. Germline V gene lookup returns CDR1 WSHSY and CDR2 SAAADI. The CDR3 DNA follows: TGCGCCACCTGGAGCGGTACCACAGATACGCAGTATTTT. It encodes CATWSGTTDTQYF.

The chain uses TRBV6-2 or TRBV6-3 and TRBJ1-1; D gene unclear. This CDR3 has 12 residues. Germline values: CDR1 MNHEY, CDR2 SVGEGT. V was clipped by 2 bases and J by 7 bases, with 8 bases between them. The chain's CDR3 is CASSYHAGEAFF. DNA of the CDR3: TGTGCCAGCAGTTACCACGCCGGTGAAGCTTTCTTT.

This clone showed up just a few times. This chain joins TRBV11-2 and TRBJ1-1; D not resolved. CDR3 length: 11 amino acids. Per the germline V gene, CDR1 is SGHAT and CDR2 is FQNNGV. CDR3: CAEEVVNEAFF. CDR3 DNA: TGTGCTGAAGAGGTTGTGAATGAAGCTTTCTTT. The complete variable domain, with remaining parts taken from reference TRBV11-2 and TRBJ1-1, reads EAGVAQSPRYKIIEKRQSVAFWCNPISGHATLYWYQQILGQGPKLLIQFQNNGVVDDSQLPKDRFSAERLKGVDSTLKIQPAKLEDSAVYLCAEEVVNEAFFGQGTRLTVV.

CDR3 in amino acids: CASSFSRGDTQYF. The CDR3 DNA sequence: TGTGCCAGTAGTTTCAGCAGGGGAGATACGCAGTATTTT. The rearrangement links TRBV19 to TRBJ2-3; tentative D call: TRBD1 (6 bases). The CDR3 is made up of 13 amino acids. Germline CDR1 LNHDA, CDR2 SQIVND (reference sequence). V gave up 5 bases and J gave up 5 bases, with 11 bases separating them.

The chain is built from TRBV12-3 or TRBV12-4 and TRBJ1-2; possible D gene TRBD1, 6 bases. Trimming removed 5 bases at V and 5 bases at J, with 12 bases between. This CDR3 is 13 amino acids long. The CDR3 loop reads CASSEQGRYGYTF. CDR3 sequence (DNA): TGTGCCAGCAGTGAACAGGGACGTTATGGCTACACCTTC.

This chain links TRBV3-1 (or the pseudogene TRBV3-2) with TRBJ2-1; D is perhaps TRBD2 (5 bases). Germline loops: CDR1 LGHDT, CDR2 YNNKEL (reference sequence). The V gene lost 1 base and the J gene lost 11 bases, with 6 bases spanning the gap. This CDR3 is built from 11 residues. In nucleotides, the CDR3 is TGTGCCAGCAGCCAAGGCGGGCAGCAGTTCTTC. Translation: CASSQGGQQFF.

The gene calls are TRBV19 and TRBJ2-7; 10 bases align to TRBD1. V lost 4 bases and J lost 6; bases outside the gene matches: 6. This CDR3 is 14 amino acids long. Germline-derived CDR1 and CDR2 are LNHDA and SQIVND (reference sequence). The CDR3 spells CASSSGTGVFEQYF. CDR3 in DNA: TGTGCCAGTAGTAGCGGGACAGGGGTTTTCGAGCAGTACTTC.

The rearrangement links TRBV5-1 to TRBJ1-4; TRBD1 matches 8 bases. Germline assignment: CDR1 SGHRS and CDR2 YFSETQ. The CDR3 is 16 amino acids. V was clipped by 0 bases and J by 7 bases; unmatched bases: 8. The CDR3 nucleotides are TGCGCCAGCAGCTTGGGGGGACAGGTTTTGGGTGAAAAACTGTTTTTT. Translated: CASSLGGQVLGEKLFF.

This clone came up once. The chain's CDR3 is CASSLRLGQAYEQYF. CDR3 sequence (DNA): TGTGCCAGCAGCTTACGGTTGGGACAGGCCTACGAGCAGTACTTC. V and J are TRBV11-2 and TRBJ2-7, with 8 positions matching TRBD1. This CDR3 comprises 15 residues. Germline values: CDR1 SGHAT, CDR2 FQNNGV. V gave up 2 bases and J gave up 2 bases; unmatched junction bases: 5.

The chain employs TRBV5-1 and TRBJ1-1; 9 bases fit TRBD1. This CDR3 comprises 18 residues. V lost 4 bases, J lost 1 base, and 14 bases stayed unmatched. In germline, CDR1 is SGHRS, CDR2 YFSETQ. The CDR3 here is CASSLDRGRSGTNTEAFF. CDR3 bases: TGCGCCAGCAGCCTGGACAGGGGAAGGTCGGGGACGAACACTGAAGCTTTCTTT.

This rearrangement joins TRBV7-2 to TRBJ2-1; D uncertain. The germline gives CDR1 SGHTA, CDR2 FQGNSA. Trimming left V 3 bases short and J 4 bases short, with 10 bases between. The CDR3 is 14 amino acids. The CDR3 reads CASSFTPPYNEQFF. The CDR3 DNA follows: TGTGCCAGCAGCTTCACTCCGCCGTACAATGAGCAGTTCTTC.